The entry that follows covers one TCR beta chain sequence. Antigen specificity is unknown. The data are from a study of beta chain features in type 1 diabetes. From germline, CDR1 is SGHTA and CDR2 FQGNSA. Trimming cost V 6 bases and J 9 bases; bases outside gene matches: 9. There are 14 residues in the CDR3. General study points: Compared with healthy donors, patients appeared to share more similar naive, central memory and regulatory TCRB repertoires.

One heparinised blood draw averaging roughly 120 mL was given by each donor. The isolated RNA, all of it, was reverse transcribed, so expressed TCRB transcripts were what got sequenced. Generated by immunoSEQ multiplex PCR, the TCRdb table keeps only in-frame clones and is missing some. This sample carries about 130,000 clones, about a tenth of them seen once, and the ten largest clones take roughly 0.7%. This TCR was sampled from a man aged 18 to 29 in good health. Sequencing used central memory CD4+ T cells from blood. This rearrangement joins TRBV7-2 to TRBJ2-1, with TRBD2 matching over 9 bases. The CDR3 nucleotides are TGTGCCAGCAGGGAAAGCGGGGGGCTGGGTGAGCAGTTCTTC. This sequence encodes CASRESGGLGEQFF.